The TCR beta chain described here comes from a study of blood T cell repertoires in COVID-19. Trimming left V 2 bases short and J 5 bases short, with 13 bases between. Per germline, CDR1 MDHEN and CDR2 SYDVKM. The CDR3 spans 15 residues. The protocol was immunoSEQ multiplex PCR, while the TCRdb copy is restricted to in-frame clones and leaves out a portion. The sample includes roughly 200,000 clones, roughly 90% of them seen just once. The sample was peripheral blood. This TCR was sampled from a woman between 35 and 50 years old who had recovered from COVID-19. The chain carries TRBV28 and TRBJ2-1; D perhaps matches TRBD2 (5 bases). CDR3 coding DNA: TGTGCCAGCAGTTTAGGATCGAGCGGCCACAATGAGCAGTTCTTC. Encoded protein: CASSLGSSGHNEQFF.